The rows below give T cell receptor beta chains drawn from one sample of a study of CXCR3-negative and CXCR3-positive naive CD8 T cells. TCRdb reanalyzed the 5' RACE reads and collapses them to one entry per CDR3 protein, without DNA. The sample totals over 95,000 distinct CDR3 sequences. Sequencing used naive CXCR3+ CD8+ T cells from blood. These receptor sequences come from a human donor in good health. Some clones in this sample may be carry-over from other donors' samples. CDR3s include the opening cysteine and the closing phenylalanine or tryptophan. The order of the fields is V gene, J gene, CDR3 protein.

V gene: TRBV10-3; J gene: TRBJ2-1; CDR3 protein: CAISVGQGYDEQFF
V gene: TRBV6-6; J gene: TRBJ2-1; CDR3 protein: CASSRMTPGLKYNEQFF
V gene: TRBV28; J gene: TRBJ2-3; CDR3 protein: CASSLVGRGTDTQYF
V gene: TRBV7-6; J gene: TRBJ2-7; CDR3 protein: CASSLFGGTYEQYF
V gene: TRBV19; J gene: TRBJ2-3; CDR3 protein: CATSPLPGQGTDTQYF
V gene: TRBV6-2/TRBV6-3; J gene: TRBJ1-2; CDR3 protein: CASSTGGIASGYTF
V gene: TRBV4-1; J gene: TRBJ1-5; CDR3 protein: CASSQVWGNQPQHF
V gene: TRBV29-1; J gene: TRBJ1-1; CDR3 protein: CSGLGQSSTEAFF
V gene: TRBV4-3; J gene: TRBJ1-2; CDR3 protein: CASSPRAGVTYGYTF
V gene: TRBV29-1; J gene: TRBJ2-5; CDR3 protein: CSVEGLAGVETQYF
V gene: TRBV28; J gene: TRBJ2-5; CDR3 protein: CASSFLAGRRETQYF
V gene: TRBV9; J gene: TRBJ2-1; CDR3 protein: CASSGDRYNEQFF
V gene: TRBV7-3; J gene: TRBJ2-1; CDR3 protein: CASSLIGLAGEEQFF
V gene: TRBV19; J gene: TRBJ1-1; CDR3 protein: CASSKRGQTNTEAFF
V gene: TRBV20-1; J gene: TRBJ1-1; CDR3 protein: CSAREVTTRSTEAFF
V gene: TRBV5-6; J gene: TRBJ1-1; CDR3 protein: CASSLGLTEAFF
V gene: TRBV9; J gene: TRBJ2-7; CDR3 protein: CASSVGRVGSYEQYF
V gene: TRBV29-1; J gene: TRBJ2-7; CDR3 protein: CSVENDSPYEQYF
V gene: TRBV28; J gene: TRBJ2-1; CDR3 protein: CASSPLGGPEDNEQFF
V gene: TRBV5-1; J gene: TRBJ2-1; CDR3 protein: CASSLGTGGDYNEQFF
V gene: TRBV7-2; J gene: TRBJ2-1; CDR3 protein: CASSLAVGLAGTYNEQFF
V gene: TRBV7-9; J gene: TRBJ2-3; CDR3 protein: CASSDGRGISTDTQYF
V gene: TRBV29-1; J gene: TRBJ2-1; CDR3 protein: CSVEDPPGSSYNEQFF
V gene: TRBV5-1; J gene: TRBJ2-1; CDR3 protein: CASSVTGGDEQFF
V gene: TRBV12-3/TRBV12-4; J gene: TRBJ2-5; CDR3 protein: CASSPLSGRVQETQYF
V gene: TRBV7-9; J gene: TRBJ1-2; CDR3 protein: CASSYPLRGDYGYTF
V gene: TRBV9; J gene: TRBJ1-6; CDR3 protein: CASSVGPTIGGNSPLHF
V gene: TRBV9; J gene: TRBJ2-7; CDR3 protein: CASSVASGIIYEQYF
V gene: TRBV6-5; J gene: TRBJ1-1; CDR3 protein: CASSYGTGDTEAFF
V gene: TRBV12-3/TRBV12-4; J gene: TRBJ2-1; CDR3 protein: CASSLGRAGEQFF
V gene: TRBV15; J gene: TRBJ2-7; CDR3 protein: CATSEGLDRLYEQYF
V gene: TRBV15; J gene: TRBJ2-1; CDR3 protein: CATSRQAAGAYNEQFF
V gene: TRBV28; J gene: TRBJ2-5; CDR3 protein: CASVVSEGETQYF
V gene: TRBV2; J gene: TRBJ2-1; CDR3 protein: CASSLPPFEQFF
V gene: TRBV20-1; J gene: TRBJ2-7; CDR3 protein: CSARRDFYEQYF
V gene: TRBV12-3/TRBV12-4; J gene: TRBJ2-3; CDR3 protein: CASSDSGSGGADTQYF
V gene: TRBV20-1; J gene: TRBJ1-5; CDR3 protein: CSATETLAGWQPQHF
V gene: TRBV3-1; J gene: TRBJ2-1; CDR3 protein: CASSQDLAGSSYNEQFF
V gene: TRBV4-1; J gene: TRBJ2-1; CDR3 protein: CASSLGTGEQFF